The following is a T cell receptor beta chain sequence with its context. The sample comes from a study of T cell changes during pregnancy in multiple sclerosis. With 1 base removed from V and 7 bases from J, the gap between germline ends came to 20 bases. Germline CDR1 is MGHRA and CDR2 is YSYEKL. The length of the CDR3 is 16 residues. Sequenced by immunoSEQ multiplex PCR; TCRdb stores in-frame clones only, minus some. The data show about 59,000 clones, 90% to 95% seen once. Sequences were derived from CD8+ T cells from peripheral blood mononuclear cells, sampled after pregnancy. This receptor was taken from a female donor with multiple sclerosis, enrolled in a pregnancy study. The chain links TRBV4-1 to TRBJ2-7, with a weak D call TRBD1 (6 bases). DNA for the CDR3: TGCGCCAGCAGCCAAGGTCTGGCAGGGGCTCGGGATGAGCAGTACTTC. Protein sequence: CASSQGLAGARDEQYF.